The rows below give T cell receptor beta chains drawn from one sample of a study of blood T cell repertoires in COVID-19. The assay was immunoSEQ multiplex PCR, and TCRdb's table has in-frame clones only and misses some. The repertoire consists of around 200,000 clones, with approximately 83% occurring once and the leading ten covering around 3.3%. The sequenced sample was peripheral blood. These receptor sequences come from a man between 60 and 75 years old with acute or convalescent COVID-19. CDR3s include the opening cysteine and the closing phenylalanine or tryptophan. D genes are given only for firm matches. Rows give clone size only sometimes, using once, few, many, or a class for an expanded clone.

TRBD2 | NA | TRBJ2-2 | TRBV7-2 | CASSPGLAGVNTGELFF | TGTGCCAGCAGCCCCGGACTAGCGGGAGTTAACACCGGGGAGCTGTTTTTT
TRBD2 | NA | TRBJ2-5 | TRBV2 | CASTHRGTSGPPDQETQYF | TGTGCCAGCACCCATCGGGGGACTAGCGGGCCCCCCGACCAAGAGACCCAGTACTTC
NA | NA | TRBJ1-4 | TRBV3-1/TRBV3-2 | CASSLSGGNEKLFF | TGTGCCAGCAGCCTCTCCGGGGGGAATGAAAAACTGTTTTTT
NA | NA | TRBJ2-1 | TRBV5-8 | CASSLSGGNEQFF | TGTGCCAGCAGCTTATCCGGCGGCAATGAGCAGTTCTTC
TRBD1 | NA | TRBJ1-2 | TRBV30 | CAWSLGQGKNYGYTF | TGTGCCTGGAGTCTCGGACAGGGGAAGAACTATGGCTACACCTTC
NA | NA | TRBJ2-3 | TRBV7-8 | CASSFAPAGYGTDTQYF | TGTGCCAGCAGCTTCGCCCCGGCGGGATATGGCACAGATACGCAGTATTTT
TRBD1 | NA | TRBJ1-1 | TRBV5-1 | CASSLAGGLGTEAFF | TGCGCCAGCAGCCTGGCAGGGGGATTGGGCACTGAAGCTTTCTTT
NA | once | TRBJ2-7 | TRBV3-1/TRBV3-2 | CASSQRTKASYEQYF | TGTGCCAGCAGCCAACGGACAAAAGCCTCCTACGAGCAGTACTTC
TRBD1 | NA | TRBJ1-1 | TRBV29-1 | CSVRQGSNTEAFF | TGCAGCGTCCGACAGGGGTCGAACACTGAAGCTTTCTTT
TRBD1 | few | TRBJ2-1 | TRBV5-8 | CASSLGGQGPIARDRSFF | TGTGCCAGCAGCTTGGGAGGACAGGGACCCATAGCGAGAGATCGGTCGTTCTTC
TRBD1 | NA | TRBJ2-1 | TRBV24-1 | CATTSPGTGDNEQFF | TGTGCCACCACTAGTCCCGGGACAGGGGACAATGAGCAGTTCTTC
TRBD2 | NA | TRBJ2-1 | TRBV27 | CASSPGTSGSANEQFF | TGTGCCAGCAGTCCAGGGACTAGCGGGAGTGCCAATGAGCAGTTCTTC
TRBD1 | NA | TRBJ1-2 | TRBV4-3 | CASSQRDRTNYGYTF | TGCGCCAGCAGCCAGAGGGACAGGACGAACTATGGCTACACCTTC
NA | NA | TRBJ2-1 | TRBV2 | CASRGTPRQFF | TGTGCCAGCAGGGGGACTCCCCGGCAGTTCTTC
TRBD1 | NA | TRBJ1-6 | TRBV2 | CASLRGQGDSPLHF | TGTGCCAGCCTTCGGGGACAGGGGGATTCACCCCTCCACTTT
TRBD2 | NA | TRBJ2-1 | TRBV11-2 | CASSGGLAGGSEQFF | TGTGCCAGCAGCGGCGGACTAGCGGGAGGGAGTGAGCAGTTCTTC
NA | NA | TRBJ2-6 | TRBV27 | CASTRNPYSGANVLTF | TGTGCCAGCACGAGGAACCCCTACTCTGGGGCCAACGTCCTGACTTTC
TRBD2 | once | TRBJ2-3 | TRBV7-3 | CASSPISGIGGDTQYF | TGTGCCAGCAGCCCAATAAGCGGGATTGGTGGGGATACGCAGTATTTT
TRBD1 | once | TRBJ2-7 | TRBV6-2/TRBV6-3 | CASSYSKDRGPNYEQYF | TGTGCCAGCAGTTACTCGAAGGACAGGGGGCCCAACTACGAGCAGTACTTC
TRBD1 | NA | TRBJ1-1 | TRBV7-3 | CASSLQGGNTEAFF | TGTGCCAGCAGCTTGCAGGGGGGGAACACTGAAGCTTTCTTT
TRBD1 | NA | TRBJ2-3 | TRBV3-1/TRBV3-2 | CASSHLGQGVITDTQYF | TGTGCCAGCAGTCACCTGGGACAGGGGGTTATCACAGATACGCAGTATTTT
NA | NA | TRBJ1-3 | TRBV5-1 | CASSLAARDTIYF | TGCGCCAGCAGCTTGGCCGCACGGGACACCATATATTTT
TRBD1 | NA | TRBJ1-5 | TRBV28 | CASTLTGGNQPQHF | TGTGCCAGCACCCTGACAGGGGGAAATCAGCCCCAGCATTTT
NA | NA | TRBJ2-3 | TRBV7-9 | CASSYSDTQYF | TGTGCCAGCAGTTACTCAGATACGCAGTATTTT
TRBD2 | NA | TRBJ2-1 | TRBV7-9 | CASSLGILGLAGYEQFF | TGTGCCAGCAGCTTAGGTATTTTGGGACTAGCGGGCTATGAGCAGTTCTTC
TRBD2 | NA | TRBJ2-1 | TRBV7-9 | CASSFRGRENEQFF | TGTGCCAGCAGCTTTCGCGGGAGGGAGAATGAGCAGTTCTTC
TRBD1 | NA | TRBJ1-4 | TRBV5-6 | CASSSQGGRVNEKLFF | TGTGCCAGCAGCTCCCAAGGGGGCAGGGTGAATGAAAAACTGTTTTTT
TRBD2 | NA | TRBJ2-5 | TRBV5-1 | CASSLVSGGWVETQYF | TGCGCCAGCAGCTTGGTATCGGGAGGATGGGTGGAGACCCAGTACTTC
TRBD1 | NA | TRBJ1-5 | TRBV7-2 | CASSSGQGSNQPQHF | TGTGCCAGCAGCTCGGGACAGGGGAGCAATCAGCCCCAGCATTTT
NA | NA | TRBJ2-6 | TRBV18 | CASSPPGAGAGANVLTF | TGTGCCAGCTCACCACCGGGGGCAGGGGCTGGGGCCAACGTCCTGACTTTC
TRBD2 | NA | TRBJ2-7 | TRBV3-1/TRBV3-2 | CASSQARPGLAGFYEQYF | TGTGCCAGCAGCCAAGCCCGCCCGGGACTAGCGGGTTTCTACGAGCAGTACTTC
NA | once | TRBJ2-2 | TRBV5-1 | CASRDRSNGELFF | TGCGCCAGCAGAGACAGGAGTAACGGGGAGCTGTTTTTT
NA | NA | TRBJ2-7 | TRBV3-1/TRBV3-2 | CASSQAASESYEQYF | TGTGCCAGCAGCCAAGCGGCTAGCGAGTCCTACGAGCAGTACTTC
NA | NA | TRBJ2-1 | TRBV7-9 | CASRFAGEKNEQFF | TGTGCCAGCAGATTCGCCGGGGAGAAGAATGAGCAGTTCTTC
TRBD1 | NA | TRBJ1-2 | TRBV19 | CASRPLAGTGNYGYTF | TGTGCCAGTAGACCCCTAGCCGGGACAGGGAACTATGGCTACACCTTC
NA | NA | TRBJ1-2 | TRBV10-3 | CAISDFVKNYGYTF | TGTGCCATCAGCGACTTCGTGAAAAACTATGGCTACACCTTC
TRBD1 | NA | TRBJ2-7 | TRBV10-3 | CATETGDTNNYEQYF | TGTGCCACCGAAACAGGGGACACTAATAACTACGAGCAGTACTTC
NA | NA | TRBJ1-5 | TRBV4-2 | CASSQEGGTGSQPQHF | TGTGCCAGCAGCCAAGAGGGAGGGACGGGAAGTCAGCCCCAGCATTTT
TRBD2 | NA | TRBJ2-7 | TRBV3-1/TRBV3-2 | CASSQDPGGSSYEQYF | TGTGCCAGCAGCCAAGATCCAGGCGGGAGCTCCTACGAGCAGTACTTC
NA | NA | TRBJ1-1 | TRBV7-8 | CASSLRIGGRFTEAFF | TGTGCCAGCAGCCTCCGCATCGGGGGGAGGTTCACTGAAGCTTTCTTT
TRBD2 | few | TRBJ2-1 | TRBV5-6 | CASSLGLAGTNNEQFF | TGTGCCAGCAGCTTGGGGCTAGCGGGGACTAACAATGAGCAGTTCTTC